This TCR beta chain was identified during a study of cytomegalovirus exposure and HLA in healthy donors. Study-wide background: A prior study identified just under 120 million unique TCR beta sequences from some 200 million T cells. Whole-study findings and limits: For TCR beta chains, V- and J-gene trimming was later linked to a missense DCLRE1C variant.

Germline lookup yields CDR1 MNHNY and CDR2 SVGAGI (reference sequence). There are 14 residues in the CDR3. The trim removed 2 bases at V and 5 bases at J, leaving 3 bases unmatched. Concerning this clone itself: Its specificity is not known.

Primers for the PCR totalled 60 Vbeta and 13 Jbeta. Assay: immunoSEQ multiplex PCR; the TCRdb copy retains only in-frame clones and omits some. Of 150,000 to 200,000 clones detected, roughly 72% appear once; the ten largest clones hold about 1%. Specimen: PBMCs. This receptor was obtained from a woman in her forties in good health and CMV-seronegative. The chain is built from TRBV6-6 and TRBJ1-5, with 7 bases aligning to TRBD1. The CDR3 DNA follows: TGTGCCAGCAGTTACGCCGACAGGGATCAGCCCCAGCATTTT. This sequence encodes CASSYADRDQPQHF.